These 13 T cell receptor beta chains came from one sample sequenced in a study of response to subunit inactivated influenza vaccine. TCRdb itself ran the RT-PCR reads through MiXCR, one entry per CDR3 protein. The table has 500,000 to 600,000 distinct CDR3 sequences, around 11% seen once. The sample in question was PBMCs from blood, obtained on the day of vaccination. These receptors all stem from a man between 45 and 60 years old who received an inactivated influenza vaccine.

This clonotype was counted only a few times. The chain combines TRBV5-1 with TRBJ2-3; 9 nucleotides agree with TRBD2. The trim removed 4 bases at V and 5 bases at J, leaving 8 bases unmatched. The V gene's germline CDR1 is SGHRS and CDR2 YFSETQ. CDR3 length equals 15 residues. DNA of the CDR3: TGCGCCAGCAGCGCGGGGGGGGGATTTCAAGATACGCAGTATTTT. Translation gives CASSAGGGFQDTQYF.

This clonotype showed up just a few times. The gene calls are TRBV27 and TRBJ2-7; D is undetermined. There are 13 residues in the CDR3. Germline V gives CDR1 MNHEY, CDR2 SMNVEV (reference sequence). The ends were cut back, 5 bases at V and 0 bases at J, with 8 bases in the middle. CDR3 sequence (DNA): TGTGCCAGCAGTCCCCTCGCCTCCTACGAGCAGTACTTC. This sequence encodes CASSPLASYEQYF.

This clonotype appeared a few times. The CDR3 sequence: CASSIQGARRYEQYF. Written as DNA, the CDR3 is TGTGCCAGTAGTATACAGGGGGCCAGGCGATACGAGCAGTACTTC. This chain joins TRBV19 and TRBJ2-7, with 8 nucleotides matching TRBD1. Germline CDR1 reads LNHDA; CDR2 reads SQIVND (reference sequence). The trim removed 2 bases at V and 4 bases at J, leaving 7 bases unmatched. This CDR3 contains 15 residues.

The chain recombines TRBV20-1 with TRBJ2-6; D remains ambiguous. CDR1 is DFQATT, CDR2 SNEGSKA, per germline (reference sequence). Trimming took 3 bases from V and 0 from J, leaving 6 bases between them. This CDR3 is 14 amino acids long. The CDR3 loop reads CSASGFSGANVLTF. In nucleotides, the CDR3 is TGCAGTGCTAGTGGGTTCTCTGGGGCCAACGTCCTGACTTTC.

The genes are TRBV28 and TRBJ2-5; D is unclear. The V gene lost 4 bases and the J gene lost 7 bases, with 13 bases spanning the gap. The CDR3 contains 13 residues. Per the germline V gene, CDR1 is MDHEN and CDR2 is SYDVKM. The CDR3 nucleotides are TGTGCCAGCAGTTCCCAAAGGCAGGCGACCCAGTACTTC. This sequence encodes CASSSQRQATQYF.

On this clonotype: Sequence at one end of the junction differs from germline and may be a read error. This rearrangement joins TRBV5-1 to TRBJ2-7; 7 positions match TRBD2. The germline V gene has CDR1 SGHRS and CDR2 YFSETQ. The CDR3 consists of 14 residues. In nucleotides, the CDR3 is TGCGGCAGCAGCTTCGTGGGAGGGTCCTACGAGCAGTACTTC. Protein sequence: CGSSFVGGSYEQYF.

This clonotype appeared a few times. This chain connects TRBV12-3 or TRBV12-4 to TRBJ1-6; D might be TRBD1 (6 bases). Trimming took 3 bases from V and 5 from J, leaving 11 bases between them. The CDR3 extends over 15 amino acids. The chain's CDR3 is CASSFAGVHNSPLHF. The CDR3 DNA reads as TGTGCCAGCAGTTTCGCAGGGGTCCATAATTCACCCCTCCACTTT.

The chain combines TRBV7-6 with TRBJ2-5, with 10 bases fitting TRBD1. This CDR3 spans 15 amino acids. The ends lost 4 bases at V and 5 bases at J; junction bases unmatched: 7. Germline CDR1 is SGHVS and CDR2 is FNYEAQ. The CDR3 here is CASSSRQGAWETQYF. The CDR3 DNA reads TGTGCCAGCAGCTCACGACAGGGGGCGTGGGAGACCCAGTACTTC.

This clonotype was seen only a few times. This rearrangement joins TRBV10-3 to TRBJ1-1; TRBD1 matches at 7 bases. The germline CDR1 and CDR2 sequences are ENHRY and SYGVKD. The CDR3 runs 13 residues. The V and J ends lost 11 bases and 4 bases, in that order; junction bases with no gene match: 10. This CDR3 reads CAAHRGSGTEAFF. The CDR3 nucleotides read TGTGCCGCGCACAGGGGTAGCGGCACTGAAGCTTTCTTT.

The chain is built from TRBV14 and TRBJ2-5; 8 positions match TRBD1. Germline values: CDR1 SGHDN, CDR2 FVKESK. V trimming: 8 bases; J trimming: 1 base; junction bases outside the gene matches: 6. The CDR3 totals 14 residues. Here the CDR3 DNA reads TGTGCCAGCGATGCGGACAGGGTCCAAGAGACCCAGTACTTC. This gives the protein CASDADRVQETQYF.

This clonotype was detected many times. The chain has TRBV5-1 and TRBJ2-7; 8 bases are shared with TRBD1. V was pared by 3 bases and J by 1 base, with 6 bases of the junction left unmatched. Germline assignment: CDR1 SGHRS and CDR2 YFSETQ. The CDR3 spans 15 residues. CDR3 sequence reads: CASSSQGAGSYEQYF. CDR3 coding DNA: TGCGCCAGCAGCTCCCAGGGGGCAGGATCCTACGAGCAGTACTTC.

The sample holds many counts of this clonotype. The V and J genes are TRBV12-3 or TRBV12-4 and TRBJ2-7; weak D call: TRBD1 (5 bases). Trimming shortened V by 6 bases and J by 0 bases, and 9 bases separated the two germline ends. The CDR3 spans 13 residues. Written as DNA, the CDR3 is TGTGCCAGCAGCCCACAGGTCTCCTACGAGCAGTACTTC. Its protein is CASSPQVSYEQYF.

The CDR3 loop reads CSALPDRNYGYTF. Here the CDR3 DNA reads TGCAGTGCGCTACCGGACAGGAACTATGGCTACACCTTC. This chain joins TRBV20-1 and TRBJ1-2; 7 bases align to TRBD1. The V gene's germline CDR1 is DFQATT and CDR2 SNEGSKA (reference sequence). The CDR3 consists of 13 residues. Germline trimming cut 6 bases from V and 2 bases from J; bases unmatched to any gene: 6.